A selection of T cell receptor beta chains follows, all from one sample in a study of T-cell memory formation after mild COVID-19. TCRdb recomputed calls from the 5' RACE reads with MiXCR, one row per CDR3 protein. The data show approximately 260,000 distinct CDR3 sequences, about 16% seen once. The sample was PBMCs or a T cell subset sorted from them (not recorded which). The receptors were sampled from a man younger than 30 who had mild COVID-19 (a few samples of this study predate the infection). Cell type and time point are not known. Both conserved end residues are part of each CDR3. The D gene is left open where the match is weak. Clone size, where shown, is once, few, many, or a class for clones that have expanded.

d_gene	j_gene	abundance	len	v_gene	CDR3nt	CDR3aa
-	TRBJ2-2	few	14	TRBV12-3/TRBV12-4	TGTGCCAGCGGCCCCTACGGGAACACCGGGGAGCTGTTTTTT	CASGPYGNTGELFF
TRBD1	TRBJ2-3	-	15	TRBV7-2	TGTGCCAGCAAGTGGACAGGGGGGAGCACAGATACGCAGTATTTT	CASKWTGGSTDTQYF
-	TRBJ1-6	few	16	TRBV4-3	TGCGCCAGCAGCCGAGGGCACCAAATAGTTAATTCACCCCTCCACTTT	CASSRGHQIVNSPLHF
-	TRBJ1-3	-	13	TRBV29-1	TGCTCGGGTTTGGGGATGGATGGAAACACCATATATTTT	CSGLGMDGNTIYF
-	TRBJ1-5	few	15	TRBV7-8	TGTGCCAGCAGCTTAGAGGGTTACGGCAATCAGCCCCAGCATTTT	CASSLEGYGNQPQHF
-	TRBJ2-3	-	16	TRBV9	TGTGCCAGCAGCGTAGTGATCGGGGGAACCACAGATACGCAGTATTTT	CASSVVIGGTTDTQYF
TRBD1	TRBJ1-1	-	13	TRBV29-1	TGCAGCGTTCGACAGGGCCCCAACACTGAAGCTTTCTTT	CSVRQGPNTEAFF
-	TRBJ2-1	-	14	TRBV9	TGTGCCAGCAACACTGGGACATCATATCCCCAGCAGTTCTTC	CASNTGTSYPQQFF
TRBD1	TRBJ1-5	few	21	TRBV5-1	TGCGCCAGCAGCTCAGGGGGCGTCCCAACCCCATTGCGGCAAAGCAATCAGCCCCAGCATTTT	CASSSGGVPTPLRQSNQPQHF
TRBD1	TRBJ2-1	-	14	TRBV4-1	TGCGCCAGCAGCGCCCCGGGACAGGTCTATGAGCAGTTCTTC	CASSAPGQVYEQFF
TRBD2	TRBJ2-7	few	15	TRBV7-2	TGTGCCAGCAGCTTAGTAGCGGGCAGCTCCTACGAGCAGTACTTC	CASSLVAGSSYEQYF